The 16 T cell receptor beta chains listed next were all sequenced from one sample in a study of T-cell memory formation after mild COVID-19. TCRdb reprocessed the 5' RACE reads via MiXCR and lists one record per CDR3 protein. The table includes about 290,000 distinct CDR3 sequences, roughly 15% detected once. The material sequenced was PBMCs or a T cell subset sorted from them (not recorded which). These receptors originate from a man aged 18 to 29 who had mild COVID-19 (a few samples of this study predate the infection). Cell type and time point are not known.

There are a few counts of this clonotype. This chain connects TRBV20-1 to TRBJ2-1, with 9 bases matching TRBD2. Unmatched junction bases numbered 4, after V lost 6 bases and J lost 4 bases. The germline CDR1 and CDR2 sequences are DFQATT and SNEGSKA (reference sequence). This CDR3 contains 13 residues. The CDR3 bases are TGCAGTGCCGCTAGCGGGGATTACAATGAGCAGTTCTTC. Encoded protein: CSAASGDYNEQFF.

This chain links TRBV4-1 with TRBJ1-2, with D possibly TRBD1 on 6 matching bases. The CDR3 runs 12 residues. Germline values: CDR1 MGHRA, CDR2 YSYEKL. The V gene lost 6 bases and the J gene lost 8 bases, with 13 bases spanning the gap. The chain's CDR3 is CASSQGRGGYTF. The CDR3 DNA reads TGCGCCAGCAGTCAGGGGAGGGGCGGCTACACCTTC.

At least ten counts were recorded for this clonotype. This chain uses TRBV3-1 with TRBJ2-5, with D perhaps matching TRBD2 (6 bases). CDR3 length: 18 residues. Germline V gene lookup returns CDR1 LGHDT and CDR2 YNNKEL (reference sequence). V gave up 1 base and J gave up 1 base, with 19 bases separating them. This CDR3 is CASSQVPPRETIQETQYF. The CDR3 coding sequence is TGTGCCAGCAGCCAAGTACCCCCACGGGAGACGATCCAAGAGACCCAGTACTTC.

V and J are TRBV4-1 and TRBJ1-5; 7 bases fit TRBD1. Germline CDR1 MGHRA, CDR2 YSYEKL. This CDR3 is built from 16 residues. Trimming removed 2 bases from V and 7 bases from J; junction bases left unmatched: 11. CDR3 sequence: CASSQPDRQRGQPQHF. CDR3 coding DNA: TGCGCCAGCAGCCAACCGGACAGGCAACGGGGGCAGCCCCAGCATTTT.

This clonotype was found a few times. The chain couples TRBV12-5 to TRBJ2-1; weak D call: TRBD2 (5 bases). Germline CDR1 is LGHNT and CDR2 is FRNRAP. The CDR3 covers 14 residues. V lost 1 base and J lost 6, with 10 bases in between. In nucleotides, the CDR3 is TGTGCTAGTGGTTTGGGCTCGGGGAGCAATGAGCAGTTCTTC. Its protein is CASGLGSGSNEQFF.

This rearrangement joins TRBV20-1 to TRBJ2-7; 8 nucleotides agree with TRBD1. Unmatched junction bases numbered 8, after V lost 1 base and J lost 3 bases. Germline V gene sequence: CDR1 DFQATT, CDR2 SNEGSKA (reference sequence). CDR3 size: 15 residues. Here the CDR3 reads CSARGGQGWDYEQYF. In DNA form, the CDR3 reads TGCAGTGCTAGAGGCGGACAGGGTTGGGACTACGAGCAGTACTTC.

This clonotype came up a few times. The CDR3 spells CASSLAPTEAFF. DNA of the CDR3: TGTGCCAGCAGTTTAGCGCCGACTGAAGCTTTCTTT. V and J are TRBV12-3 or TRBV12-4 and TRBJ1-1; D unresolved. The CDR3 has 12 residues. Trimming took 0 bases from V and 5 from J, leaving 4 bases between them.

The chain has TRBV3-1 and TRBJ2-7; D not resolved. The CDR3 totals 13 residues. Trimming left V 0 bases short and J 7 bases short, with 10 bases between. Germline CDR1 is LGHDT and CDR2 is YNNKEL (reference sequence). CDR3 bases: TGTGCCAGCAGCCAAGACCTGGGTTCGGAGCAGTACTTC. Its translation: CASSQDLGSEQYF.

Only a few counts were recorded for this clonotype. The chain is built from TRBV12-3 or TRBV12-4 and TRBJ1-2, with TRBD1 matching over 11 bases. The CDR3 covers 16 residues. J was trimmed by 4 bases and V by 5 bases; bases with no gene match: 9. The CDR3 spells CASSPPRDRGAYGYTF. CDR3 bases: TGTGCCAGCAGTCCACCTAGGGACAGGGGGGCCTATGGCTACACCTTC.

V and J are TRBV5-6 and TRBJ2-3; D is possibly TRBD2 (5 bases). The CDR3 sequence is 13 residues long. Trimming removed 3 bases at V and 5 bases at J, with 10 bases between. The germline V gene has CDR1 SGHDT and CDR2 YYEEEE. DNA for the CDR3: TGTGCCAGCAGCTCCAGGAGGAGAGATACGCAGTATTTT. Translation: CASSSRRRDTQYF.

Written as DNA, the CDR3 is TGCAGTGCTAGTGCCCCGGGAGAGCAGTACGTC. It specifies CSASAPGEQYV. The rearrangement links TRBV20-1 to TRBJ2-7; tentatively, D is TRBD2 (5 bases). The ends were cut back, 3 bases at V and 7 bases at J, with 10 bases in the middle. Germline values: CDR1 DFQATT, CDR2 SNEGSKA (reference sequence). CDR3 size: 11 residues.

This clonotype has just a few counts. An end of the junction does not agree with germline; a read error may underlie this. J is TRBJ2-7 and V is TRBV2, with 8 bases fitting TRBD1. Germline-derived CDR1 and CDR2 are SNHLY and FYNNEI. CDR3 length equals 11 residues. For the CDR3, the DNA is TGTGCCAGCAGTCCGGACAGGGCCGTTCACTTC. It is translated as CASSPDRAVHF.

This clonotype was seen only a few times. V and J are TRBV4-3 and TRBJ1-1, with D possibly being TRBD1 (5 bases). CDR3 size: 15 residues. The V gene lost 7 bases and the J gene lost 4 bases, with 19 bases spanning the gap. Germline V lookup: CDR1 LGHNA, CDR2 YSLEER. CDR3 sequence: CASTISGARGTEAFF. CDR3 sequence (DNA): TGCGCCAGCACTATTTCCGGGGCCCGAGGCACTGAAGCTTTCTTT.

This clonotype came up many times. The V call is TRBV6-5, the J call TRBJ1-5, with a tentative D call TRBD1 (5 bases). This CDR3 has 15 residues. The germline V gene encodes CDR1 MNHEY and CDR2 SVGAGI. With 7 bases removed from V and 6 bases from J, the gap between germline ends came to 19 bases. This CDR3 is CASKQRGVGGQPQHF. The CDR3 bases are TGTGCCAGCAAACAGAGAGGGGTGGGAGGTCAGCCCCAGCATTTT.

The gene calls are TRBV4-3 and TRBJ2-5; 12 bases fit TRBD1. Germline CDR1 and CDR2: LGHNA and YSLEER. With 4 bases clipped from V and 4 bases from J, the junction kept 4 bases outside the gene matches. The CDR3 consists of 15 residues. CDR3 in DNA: TGCGCCAGCAGCCGGGACAGGGGGCGCCGAGAGACCCAGTACTTC. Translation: CASSRDRGRRETQYF.

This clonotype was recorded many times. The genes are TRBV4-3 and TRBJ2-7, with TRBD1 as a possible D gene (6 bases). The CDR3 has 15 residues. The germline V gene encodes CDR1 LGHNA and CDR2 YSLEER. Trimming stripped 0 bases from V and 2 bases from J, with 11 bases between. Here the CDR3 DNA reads TGCGCCAGCAGCCAAGACGCCAGGACAGCCTACGAGCAGTACTTC. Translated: CASSQDARTAYEQYF.